This entry lists 30 T cell receptor beta chains sequenced from one sample in a study of T cells after yellow fever vaccination. TCRdb independently ran MiXCR on the 5' RACE reads; one entry per CDR3 protein. The table records over 300,000 distinct CDR3 sequences, around 3.6% of them present only once. Sample: PBMCs, taken on the day of the yellow fever booster vaccination. The receptors originated from a young man who received the YFV17D yellow fever vaccine.

This clonotype was found many times. The chain employs TRBV20-1 and TRBJ1-6, with a possible D match to TRBD1 (5 bases). This CDR3 contains 15 residues. Trimming took off 6 bases at V and 3 bases at J, with 15 bases between the two ends. Germline V gene lookup returns CDR1 DFQATT and CDR2 SNEGSKA (reference sequence). The CDR3 reads CSAEDGDDYNSPLHF. CDR3 DNA sequence: TGCAGTGCAGAGGACGGGGACGACTATAATTCACCCCTCCACTTT.

This clonotype was counted ten times or more. The chain has TRBV25-1 and TRBJ2-3; TRBD2 matches 9 bases. This CDR3 has 16 amino acids. The J segment lost 5 bases and the V segment lost 1 base, leaving 7 bases of the junction unmatched. Germline-derived CDR1 and CDR2 are MGHDK and SYGVNS. Written as DNA, the CDR3 is TGTGCCAGCAGTGAATCCCTGACTAGCGGAGGAGATACGCAGTATTTT. Translation gives CASSESLTSGGDTQYF.

This clonotype was seen ten or more times. V is TRBV5-1 and J is TRBJ2-5; 10 nucleotides match TRBD2. Unmatched junction bases numbered 13, after V lost 3 bases and J lost 5 bases. Per the germline V gene, CDR1 is SGHRS and CDR2 is YFSETQ. The CDR3 loop spans 17 amino acids. CDR3: CASSSGLAAPGGETQYF. The CDR3 DNA sequence: TGCGCCAGCAGCTCCGGACTAGCGGCCCCTGGGGGGGAGACCCAGTACTTC. Full variable domain (outside the CDR3, taken from reference TRBV5-1 and TRBJ2-5): KAGVTQTPRYLIKTRGQQVTLSCSPISGHRSVSWYQQTPGQGLQFLFEYFSETQRNKGNFPGRFSGRQFSNSRSEMNVSTLELGDSALYLCASSSGLAAPGGETQYFGPGTRLLVL.

Only a few counts were recorded for this clonotype. This rearrangement joins TRBV4-2 to TRBJ1-1; D remains ambiguous. CDR3 length: 16 residues. In germline, CDR1 is LGHNA, CDR2 YNFKEQ. V gave up 0 bases and J gave up 7 bases, with 18 bases separating them. CDR3: CASSQDRGLTQFEAFF. The CDR3 DNA reads TGTGCCAGCAGCCAAGATCGCGGTCTAACGCAGTTTGAAGCTTTCTTT.

The rearrangement joins TRBV19 to TRBJ2-2, with 9 bases aligning to TRBD2. J lost 4 bases, V lost 5 bases, and 14 bases had no gene match. CDR3 size: 18 residues. Germline V lookup: CDR1 LNHDA, CDR2 SQIVND (reference sequence). Written as DNA, the CDR3 is TGTGCCAGTAGTTCCCCTTTGCGGGGGGGCTGGGGCACCGGGGAGCTGTTTTTT. Its protein is CASSSPLRGGWGTGELFF.

Many counts were recorded for this clonotype. V usage is TRBV5-1 and J usage is TRBJ2-1; 11 bases line up with TRBD2. Germline values: CDR1 SGHRS, CDR2 YFSETQ. This CDR3 has 17 residues. V was clipped by 6 bases and J by 0 bases; unmatched bases: 8. CDR3 DNA sequence: TGCGCCAGCACCCTACTAGCGGGGGCGACCTCCTACAATGAGCAGTTCTTC. This gives the protein CASTLLAGATSYNEQFF.

This clonotype was seen only a few times. The rearrangement uses TRBV5-4 and TRBJ2-1; 10 positions agree with TRBD2. V shed 3 bases and J 2 bases; nucleotides not matched to a gene: 8. There are 17 residues in the CDR3. Germline CDR1 reads SGHNT; CDR2 reads YYREEE (reference sequence). CDR3 sequence: CASSWDLAGATYNEQFF. As DNA, the CDR3 is TGTGCCAGCAGCTGGGACCTAGCGGGGGCTACCTACAATGAGCAGTTCTTC.

Ten or more counts support this clonotype. The chain carries TRBV4-2 and TRBJ1-4; D not certain. The V and J ends lost 0 bases and 8 bases respectively, with 13 bases between them. Germline V CDR1 and CDR2: LGHNA, YNFKEQ. This CDR3 contains 15 residues. CDR3 DNA: TGTGCCAGCAGCCAAGATGTGCATCGGGAGGAAAAACTGTTTTTT. This codes for CASSQDVHREEKLFF.

This clonotype was seen at least ten times. The rearrangement uses TRBV2 and TRBJ2-7; 8 nucleotides line up with TRBD1. Germline CDR1 SNHLY, CDR2 FYNNEI. V gave up 3 bases and J gave up 1 base; unmatched junction bases: 5. CDR3 length: 15 residues. The CDR3 loop reads CASSDPGGSSYEQYF. As DNA, the CDR3 is TGTGCCAGCAGTGACCCAGGGGGCTCTTCCTACGAGCAGTACTTC.

This clonotype showed up many times. V is TRBV6-2 or TRBV6-3 and J is TRBJ2-2, with TRBD2 identical over 10 bases. Per germline, CDR1 MNHEY and CDR2 SVGEGT. The CDR3 totals 16 residues. Trimming removed 2 bases from V and 1 base from J; junction bases left unmatched: 1. This chain's CDR3 is CASSYERGGNTGELFF. For the CDR3, the DNA is TGTGCCAGCAGTTACGAGCGGGGGGGGAACACCGGGGAGCTGTTTTTT.

This clonotype was detected many times. V usage is TRBV20-1 and J usage is TRBJ2-7; no firm D call. CDR3 length: 13 residues. Germline assignment: CDR1 DFQATT and CDR2 SNEGSKA (reference sequence). V was trimmed by 3 bases and J by 3 bases, leaving 12 bases between them. The CDR3 spells CSASPPGVYEQYF. The CDR3 nucleotides are TGCAGTGCTAGTCCTCCGGGTGTCTACGAGCAGTACTTC.

This clonotype was counted at least ten times. Here the CDR3 reads CSYLVNTEAFF. In DNA, the CDR3 is TGCAGTTACCTGGTGAACACTGAAGCTTTCTTT. The chain couples TRBV20-1 to TRBJ1-1, with D hard to call. V was pared by 8 bases and J by 0 bases, with 7 bases between. There are 11 residues in the CDR3. The germline V gene has CDR1 DFQATT and CDR2 SNEGSKA (reference sequence).

CDR3 residues: CASSALTGGVNGELFF. CDR3 DNA: TGTGCCAGTAGTGCCCTGACAGGGGGAGTGAACGGGGAGCTGTTTTTT. The chain carries TRBV19 and TRBJ2-2; 9 bases are shared with TRBD1. The CDR3 spans 16 residues. The germline CDR1 and CDR2 sequences are LNHDA and SQIVND (reference sequence). The ends lost 5 bases at V and 7 bases at J; junction bases unmatched: 11.

This clonotype was seen ten or more times. The chain recombines TRBV21-1 with TRBJ2-7; TRBD1, the table's D call, lacks a check against the DNA. TRBV21-1 is a pseudogene locus. This CDR3 has 16 amino acids. The CDR3, as DNA: TGTGCCAGCAGCAAAGTAAGGGTCGGGACCCTCTACGAGCAGTACGTC. Protein: CASSKVRVGTLYEQYV.

This clonotype has a count of ten or more. The rearrangement joins TRBV20-1 to TRBJ1-5; D unresolved. Germline CDR1 is DFQATT and CDR2 is SNEGSKA (reference sequence). V was clipped by 0 bases and J by 3 bases, with 9 bases between them. The CDR3 consists of 14 residues. This CDR3 reads CSARDAGYNQPQHF. The DNA for the CDR3 is TGCAGTGCTAGAGATGCGGGGTACAATCAGCCCCAGCATTTT.

This clonotype was counted a few times. The chain is built from TRBV12-5 and TRBJ2-3; TRBD2 matches 9 bases. Looked up from germline, CDR1 is LGHNT and CDR2 is FRNRAP. V lost 1 base to trimming and J lost 1 base; unmatched junction nucleotides: 3. The CDR3 totals 16 residues. In DNA, the CDR3 is TGTGCTAGTGGTTTGGGACGACTAGCGGGCACAGATACGCAGTATTTT. Translating it yields CASGLGRLAGTDTQYF. The full variable domain, its missing parts supplied by reference TRBV12-5 and TRBJ2-3, is DARVTQTPRHKVTEMGQEVTMRCQPILGHNTVFWYRQTMMQGLELLAYFRNRAPLDDSGMPKDRFSAEMPDATLATLKIQPSEPRDSAVYFCASGLGRLAGTDTQYFGPGTRLTVL.

This clonotype has ten or more counts. The chain links TRBV11-2 to TRBJ1-1, with 7 nucleotides matching TRBD1. The trim removed 2 bases at V and 5 bases at J, leaving 2 bases unmatched. This CDR3 comprises 13 residues. Germline CDR1 is SGHAT and CDR2 is FQNNGV. Written as DNA, the CDR3 is TGTGCCAGCAGCTTACAGGGGGGGACTGAAGCTTTCTTT. Its protein product is CASSLQGGTEAFF.

This clonotype was picked up many times. The rearrangement uses TRBV6-5 and TRBJ2-3; 10 bases line up with TRBD1. The V segment lost 8 bases and the J segment 1 base; nucleotides outside the gene matches: 6. This CDR3 spans 15 amino acids. Germline lookup yields CDR1 MNHEY and CDR2 SVGAGI. The CDR3, as DNA: TGTGCCAGCCGCGACAGGGGGCTTCGCACAGATACGCAGTATTTT. Amino acids: CASRDRGLRTDTQYF.

This clonotype has a count of ten or more. The chain recombines TRBV12-3 or TRBV12-4 with TRBJ2-1; D is ambiguous. V lost 7 bases and J 3 bases, leaving 16 bases between the germline ends. The CDR3 length is 15 residues. As DNA, the CDR3 is TGTGCCAGCAAAACGGGCGCCCCCGACTACAATGAGCAGTTCTTC. Translation gives CASKTGAPDYNEQFF.

This clonotype was seen many times. The chain employs TRBV4-2 and TRBJ1-5, with D tentatively TRBD1 (5 bases). V lost 4 bases and J 6 bases, leaving 19 bases between the germline ends. CDR1 is LGHNA and CDR2 is YNFKEQ in the germline V gene. The CDR3 is 16 amino acids. The DNA for the CDR3 is TGTGCCAGCAGCCTGGCTTTCCAGGGATCAGGTCAGCCCCAGCATTTT. This gives the protein CASSLAFQGSGQPQHF.

V usage is TRBV28 and J usage is TRBJ1-5, with D perhaps matching TRBD1 (5 bases). The CDR3 totals 15 residues. V was cut by 4 bases and J by 3 bases, with 13 bases left in between. Germline assignment: CDR1 MDHEN and CDR2 SYDVKM. CDR3 sequence reads: CASSSDPGPNQPQHF. CDR3 DNA sequence: TGTGCCAGCAGTTCGGACCCAGGGCCCAATCAGCCCCAGCATTTT.

This sequence joins TRBV30 and TRBJ2-7; D is perhaps TRBD2 (5 bases). Between the trimmed V and J ends, which lost 2 bases and 2 bases, there was a span of 10 bases. Germline V lookup: CDR1 GTSNPN, CDR2 SVGIG (reference sequence). The CDR3 loop spans 13 amino acids. The CDR3 DNA reads as TGTGCCTGGAGTTCGGGGATCCCCTACGAGCAGTACTTC. It is translated as CAWSSGIPYEQYF.

This clonotype was detected many times. The rearrangement uses TRBV6-1 and TRBJ2-7; 8 positions match TRBD1. The CDR3 is 13 residues long. Germline V lookup: CDR1 MNHNS, CDR2 SASEGT. The V gene end was trimmed by 3 bases and the J gene end by 6 bases; junction bases not matched to a gene: 4. The CDR3 loop reads CASSETGVREQYV. CDR3 nucleotides: TGTGCCAGCAGTGAGACAGGGGTCCGCGAGCAGTACGTC.

This sequence joins TRBV27 and TRBJ2-2, with 8 bases lining up with TRBD2. The CDR3 sequence is 16 residues long. CDR1 MNHEY and CDR2 SMNVEV come from the germline V gene (reference sequence). J gave up 5 bases and V 4 bases, and 9 bases lay outside the gene matches. The CDR3 here is CASSSRGGGLTGELFF. Written as DNA, the CDR3 is TGTGCCAGCAGTTCCCGGGGGGGCGGACTGACCGGGGAGCTGTTTTTT.

This clonotype has at least ten counts. The genes are TRBV12-3 or TRBV12-4 and TRBJ2-5; TRBD2 is a possible D gene (5 bases). The ends were cut back, 4 bases at V and 2 bases at J, with 11 bases in the middle. The CDR3 is made up of 14 amino acids. CDR3 loop: CASSWRSGQETQYF. The CDR3 DNA is TGTGCCAGCAGTTGGAGGTCGGGTCAAGAGACCCAGTACTTC.

This clonotype was detected many times. The J gene is TRBJ2-5, the V gene TRBV9; D perhaps matches TRBD1 (5 bases). The V end was cut by 3 bases, the J end by 5 bases, with 11 bases between. Germline V gene data show CDR1 as SGDLS and CDR2 as YYNGEE. CDR3 length: 13 residues. The DNA of the CDR3 is TGTGCCAGCAGCGAAGGGGATTGGGAGACCCAGTACTTC. As protein: CASSEGDWETQYF.

The chain links TRBV28 to TRBJ2-3; possible D gene TRBD1, 5 bases. The CDR3 length is 15 residues. Germline loops: CDR1 MDHEN, CDR2 SYDVKM. V was clipped by 6 bases and J by 0 bases, with 13 bases between them. The chain's CDR3 is CASSPGWASTDTQYF. The CDR3 coding sequence is TGTGCCAGCAGCCCAGGGTGGGCTAGCACAGATACGCAGTATTTT.

This clonotype has a count of ten or more. The chain combines TRBV25-1 with TRBJ1-6; D is uncertain. Trimming cost V 2 bases and J 9 bases, with 14 bases left between them. The CDR3 spans 15 residues. Germline V lookup: CDR1 MGHDK, CDR2 SYGVNS. As DNA, the CDR3 is TGTGCCAGCAGTGAAGGGGAGATGGTTAGTTCACCCCTCCACTTT. It is translated as CASSEGEMVSSPLHF.

This clonotype was counted many times. This chain connects TRBV4-2 to TRBJ2-3; 8 bases align to TRBD1. CDR1 and CDR2 from the germline V gene are LGHNA and YNFKEQ. Trimming cost V 4 bases and J 1 base; bases outside gene matches: 7. This CDR3 region has 16 residues. CDR3 DNA sequence: TGTGCCAGCAGCCTCCAAACAGGGGGACGCACAGATACGCAGTATTTT. This sequence encodes CASSLQTGGRTDTQYF.

This clonotype occurred many times. The chain recombines TRBV4-1 with TRBJ2-7; tentatively, D is TRBD1 or TRBD2 (6 bases each). The V gene's germline CDR1 is MGHRA and CDR2 YSYEKL. The CDR3 is 15 amino acids. Trimming removed 3 bases from V and 3 bases from J, with 15 bases in between. The CDR3 region has the DNA TGCGCCAGCAGCCAGACGGGGGCGGCGGACTACGAGCAGTACTTC. It codes for CASSQTGAADYEQYF.